The T cell receptor beta chain under discussion was sequenced for a study of high-grade serous ovarian cancer treatment subgroups. The overall study: Mean per sample: around 13,000 reads, thousands of unique TCR beta rearrangements. Points from the study as a whole: Same-patient tumor repertoires overlapped at roughly 0.095 to 0.79; different patients barely overlapped. Bulk tumor TCR sequencing gave no spatial information. Only CDR3 was analyzed; CDR1 and CDR2 were not.

Comment on this clone: Its antigen is currently unknown.

The V gene lost 8 bases and the J gene lost 0 bases, with 13 bases spanning the gap. The CDR3 contains 15 residues. Looked up from germline, CDR1 is MNHEY and CDR2 is SMNVEV (reference sequence). Data came from immunoSEQ multiplex PCR; TCRdb stores just in-frame clones and leaves some out. Here the sample spans about 18,000 clones, around 80% being singletons. Tumor samples were obtained before definitive surgery or chemotherapy. Sequencing was carried out using tumor tissue. This sequence was found in a human donor with high-grade serous ovarian cancer. This rearrangement joins TRBV27 to TRBJ1-4; D is unclear. In nucleotides, the CDR3 is TGTGCCAGCGGATCTGTTGGGGCAACTAATGAAAAACTGTTTTTT. Residues: CASGSVGATNEKLFF.